This record concerns one T cell receptor beta chain sequence. This entry belongs to a study of control samples from healthy donors and cancer patients. The method was immunoSEQ multiplex PCR; TCRdb's version includes in-frame clones alone and lacks a portion of them. Of about 110,000 clones listed, roughly 90% are singletons. Germline V lookup: CDR1 SGHRS, CDR2 YFSETQ. This CDR3 contains 14 residues. V lost 7 bases and J lost 3; bases outside the gene matches: 6. The specimen sequenced was blood. V gene TRBV5-1 combines with J gene TRBJ2-3, with 9 bases that match TRBD2. The clonotype originates from a woman aged 45-60 years in good health. Here the CDR3 reads CASGAGGPTDTQYF. In DNA form, the CDR3 reads TGCGCCAGCGGGGCGGGGGGGCCAACAGATACGCAGTATTTT.